The 6 T cell receptor beta chains given below trace back to one sample, sequenced in a study of Ad26.COV2.S vaccination and SARS-CoV-2 variants. Treatment described: around 19 received Ad26.COV2.S at low or high dose, single or two shots; 5 received placebo; per-sample allocation not given. The samples were gathered on day 63 after the first injection of vaccine or placebo. Libraries were prepared by immunoSEQ multiplex PCR; TCRdb keeps only in-frame clonotypes and omits some of them. The sample includes about 450,000 clones, about 91% seen only once; the top ten take 2.5% to 3%. This material consisted of peripheral blood, taken in a trial of Ad26.COV2.S vaccine versus placebo. These receptors all stem from a person aged 18-60 years who received the Ad26.COV2.S COVID-19 vaccine or a placebo.

The V gene is TRBV4-1, the J gene TRBJ1-3; possibly TRBD1 for D (6 bases). The germline V and J ends were trimmed by 0 bases and 3 bases, with 12 bases remaining between them. CDR1 is MGHRA and CDR2 is YSYEKL in the germline V gene. There are 16 residues in the CDR3. As DNA, the CDR3 is TGCGCCAGCAGCCAAGAAGGGAGGGGGGTTGGAAACACCATATATTTT. Encoded protein: CASSQEGRGVGNTIYF.

The rearrangement uses TRBV6-6 and TRBJ1-1, with D possibly matching TRBD1 (5 bases). Between the trimmed V and J ends, which lost 2 bases and 3 bases, there was a span of 10 bases. Germline V CDR1 and CDR2: MNHNY, SVGAGI (reference sequence). CDR3 length: 14 amino acids. CDR3 protein: CASSYILRDTEAFF. The CDR3 nucleotides are TGTGCCAGCAGTTACATCCTCAGGGACACTGAAGCTTTCTTT.

The chain couples TRBV9 to TRBJ1-1; possible D gene TRBD1, 6 bases. Germline V CDR1 and CDR2: SGDLS, YYNGEE. The CDR3 extends over 15 amino acids. Trimming stripped 3 bases from V and 1 base from J, with 13 bases between. This chain's CDR3 is CASSASGHSNTEAFF. The DNA of the CDR3 is TGTGCCAGCAGCGCCTCGGGACACTCGAACACTGAAGCTTTCTTT.

The V and J genes are TRBV5-1 and TRBJ2-1, with 10 positions matching TRBD2. Looked up from germline, CDR1 is SGHRS and CDR2 is YFSETQ. The CDR3 loop spans 15 amino acids. V was clipped by 4 bases and J by 8 bases; unmatched bases: 9. The DNA for the CDR3 is TGCGCCAGCAGCCTCCAGCGGGGGGGCCCCGATGAGCAGTTCTTC. This gives the protein CASSLQRGGPDEQFF.

The chain carries TRBV5-1 and TRBJ2-3, with TRBD2 matching 9 bases. Germline V CDR1 and CDR2: SGHRS, YFSETQ. V lost 0 bases, J lost 2 bases, and 16 bases stayed unmatched. This CDR3 has 20 amino acids. DNA for the CDR3: TGCGCCAGCAGCTTGGGACCATTAACGCTAGCGGGGCATACCACAGATACGCAGTATTTT. This gives the protein CASSLGPLTLAGHTTDTQYF.

The V gene is TRBV28, the J gene TRBJ1-5; D gene unclear. This CDR3 has 15 residues. Germline CDR1 MDHEN, CDR2 SYDVKM. The V end lost 5 bases, the J end lost 7 bases, and 18 bases lay between the germline ends. CDR3 in amino acids: CASSPRAGIGQPQHF. Written as DNA, the CDR3 is TGTGCCAGCAGTCCCCGGGCGGGTATTGGGCAGCCCCAGCATTTT.